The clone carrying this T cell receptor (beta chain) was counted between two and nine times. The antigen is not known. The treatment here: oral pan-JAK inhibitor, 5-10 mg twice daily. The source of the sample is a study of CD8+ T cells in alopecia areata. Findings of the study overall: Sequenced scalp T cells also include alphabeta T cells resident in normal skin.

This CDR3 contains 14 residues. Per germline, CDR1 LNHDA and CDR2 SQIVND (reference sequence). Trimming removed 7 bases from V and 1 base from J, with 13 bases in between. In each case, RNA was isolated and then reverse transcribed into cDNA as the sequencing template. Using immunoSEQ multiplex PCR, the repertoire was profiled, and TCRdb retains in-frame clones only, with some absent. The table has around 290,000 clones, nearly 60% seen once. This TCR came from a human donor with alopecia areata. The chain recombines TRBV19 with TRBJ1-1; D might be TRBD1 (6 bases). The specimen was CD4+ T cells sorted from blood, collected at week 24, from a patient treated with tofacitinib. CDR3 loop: CASNRQDWNTEAFF. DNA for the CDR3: TGTGCCAGTAACAGACAGGACTGGAACACTGAAGCTTTCTTT.